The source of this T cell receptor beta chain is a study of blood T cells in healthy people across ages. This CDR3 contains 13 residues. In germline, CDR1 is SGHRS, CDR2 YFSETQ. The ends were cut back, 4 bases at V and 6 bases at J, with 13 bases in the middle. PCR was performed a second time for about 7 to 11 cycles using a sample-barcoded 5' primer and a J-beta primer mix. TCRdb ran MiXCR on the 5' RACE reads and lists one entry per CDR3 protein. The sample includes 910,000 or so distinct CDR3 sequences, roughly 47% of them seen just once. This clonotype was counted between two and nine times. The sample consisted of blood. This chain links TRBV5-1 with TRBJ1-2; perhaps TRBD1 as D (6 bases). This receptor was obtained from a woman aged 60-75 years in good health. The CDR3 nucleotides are TGCGCCAGCAGCCCCTCACAGGGTCATGGCTACACCTTC. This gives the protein CASSPSQGHGYTF.